One and the same sample provided the 2 T cell receptor beta chains below, sequenced in a study of identical twins. TCRdb fed the 5' RACE reads into MiXCR, producing one record per CDR3 protein. The data show 650,000 to 750,000 distinct CDR3 sequences, less than 25% seen once. These data are also associated with another study on T cells expressing NK-cell markers.

The material sequenced was PBMCs. Receptors originate from a young woman in good health.

J is TRBJ1-1 and V is TRBV9; no reliable D call. The germline CDR1 and CDR2 sequences are SGDLS and YYNGEE. The CDR3 has 15 amino acids. Trimming took off 3 bases at V and 4 bases at J, with 16 bases between the two ends. CDR3 coding DNA: TGTGCCAGCAGCGCAGGACTGCCGAGCGGCACTGAAGCTTTCTTT. Translation gives CASSAGLPSGTEAFF.

This clonotype was detected ten times or more. The chain recombines TRBV5-1 with TRBJ2-3, with D uncertain. Deletions cut 4 bases from V and 7 bases from J, with 10 bases between. The CDR3 covers 12 residues. Per the germline V gene, CDR1 is SGHRS and CDR2 is YFSETQ. CDR3 nucleotide sequence: TGCGCCAGCAGCCTCCTAGGTAATACGCAGTATTTT. Amino acids: CASSLLGNTQYF.